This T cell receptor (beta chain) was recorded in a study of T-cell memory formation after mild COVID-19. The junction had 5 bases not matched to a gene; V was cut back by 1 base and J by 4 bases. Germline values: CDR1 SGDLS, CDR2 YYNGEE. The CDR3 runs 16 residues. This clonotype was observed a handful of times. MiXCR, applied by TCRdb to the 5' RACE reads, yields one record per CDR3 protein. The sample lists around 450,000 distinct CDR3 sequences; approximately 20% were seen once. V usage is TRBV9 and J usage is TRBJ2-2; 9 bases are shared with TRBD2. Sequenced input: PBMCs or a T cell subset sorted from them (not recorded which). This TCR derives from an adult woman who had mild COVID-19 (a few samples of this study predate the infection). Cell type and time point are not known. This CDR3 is CASSVSGRRSTGELFF. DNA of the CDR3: TGTGCCAGCAGCGTAAGCGGGAGGCGCAGCACCGGGGAGCTGTTTTTT.